Following are 2 T cell receptor beta chains from one sample sequenced in a study of Ad26.COV2.S vaccination and SARS-CoV-2 variants. This table comes from immunoSEQ multiplex PCR, and its TCRdb copy is limited to in-frame clones, with some not included. The profile shows approximately 360,000 clones, 83% of them singletons. Treatment in this sample: some 20 received Ad26.COV2.S at low or high dose, single or two shots; about five received placebo; per-sample allocation not given. Material that was analyzed had been drawn on day 63 after the first vaccine or placebo injection. Source: peripheral blood, taken in a trial of Ad26.COV2.S vaccine versus placebo. Source of these receptors: a person aged 18 to 65 who received the Ad26.COV2.S COVID-19 vaccine or a placebo.

The chain couples TRBV30 to TRBJ1-5, with D hard to call. Germline CDR1 is GTSNPN and CDR2 is SVGIG (reference sequence). The CDR3 extends over 12 amino acids. V lost 7 bases and J 0 bases, leaving 7 bases between the germline ends. The CDR3 region is CASPYSNQPQHF. CDR3 bases: TGTGCCTCACCTTATAGCAATCAGCCCCAGCATTTT.

V is TRBV7-2 and J is TRBJ2-7; 8 bases map to TRBD1. The CDR3 covers 14 residues. Per germline, CDR1 SGHTA and CDR2 FQGNSA. V lost 4 bases, J lost 7 bases, and 9 bases stayed unmatched. CDR3 coding DNA: TGTGCCAGCAGCTCAGACAGGGGTCTGGGAGAGCAGTACTTC. This gives the protein CASSSDRGLGEQYF.